Presented here are 7 T cell receptor beta chains from one specimen sequenced in a study of beta chain features in type 1 diabetes. Expressed TCRB transcripts were sequenced because the isolated RNA had all been reverse transcribed beforehand. Measured with immunoSEQ multiplex PCR; TCRdb has only the in-frame clones, and not every one. Of hundreds of thousands of clones in the sample, 15% to 18% were seen once. The sequencing input was naive CD4+ T cells from blood. These TCRs come from a man aged 18 to 29 in good health.

The table lists this clone with a few counts. The chain links TRBV12-5 to TRBJ2-5, with 7 bases matching TRBD1. V lost 7 bases, J lost 2 bases, and 13 bases stayed unmatched. The CDR3 is made up of 16 amino acids. Germline CDR1 and CDR2: LGHNT and FRNRAP. CDR3 sequence: CASARTGQLGQETQYF. Here the CDR3 DNA reads TGTGCTAGTGCAAGGACAGGTCAGCTTGGACAAGAGACCCAGTACTTC. Full variable domain (remainder filled in from reference TRBV12-5 and TRBJ2-5): DARVTQTPRHKVTEMGQEVTMRCQPILGHNTVFWYRQTMMQGLELLAYFRNRAPLDDSGMPKDRFSAEMPDATLATLKIQPSEPRDSAVYFCASARTGQLGQETQYFGPGTRLLVL.

This chain uses TRBV29-1 with TRBJ2-1; 9 positions agree with TRBD2. The V gene end was trimmed by 7 bases and the J gene end by 4 bases; junction bases not matched to a gene: 11. The CDR3 consists of 15 residues. Looked up from germline, CDR1 is SQVTM and CDR2 is ANQGSEA. The CDR3 DNA reads as TGCAGCGCTCCGACTACTCTAGCGGGGTACAATGAGCAGTTCTTC. It yields the protein CSAPTTLAGYNEQFF.

About this clone itself: Other DNA sequences in this specimen translate into the identical CDR3. This rearrangement joins TRBV29-1 to TRBJ1-1; D is uncertain. Trimming took 4 bases from V and 4 from J, leaving 10 bases between them. The CDR3 consists of 12 residues. CDR1 and CDR2 (germline): SQVTM, ANQGSEA. CDR3 bases: TGCAGCGTTGTTCGTGGTAGCACTGAAGCTTTCTTT. This gives the protein CSVVRGSTEAFF. Full variable domain (missing parts from reference TRBV29-1 and TRBJ1-1): SAVISQKPSRDICQRGTSLTIQCQVDSQVTMMFWYRQQPGQSLTLIATANQGSEATYESGFVIDKFPISRPNLTFSTLTVSNMSPEDSSIYLCSVVRGSTEAFFGQGTRLTVV.

This clone was counted only a few times. V gene TRBV6-1 combines with J gene TRBJ2-1, with TRBD2 matching 11 bases. There are 18 residues in the CDR3. V lost 0 bases and J lost 0; bases outside the gene matches: 4. CDR1 is MNHNS, CDR2 SASEGT, per germline. In DNA form, the CDR3 reads TGTGCCAGCAGTGAAGCTAGACTAGCGGGGATCTCCTACAATGAGCAGTTCTTC. It codes for CASSEARLAGISYNEQFF.

This clone was found a few times. The V gene is TRBV7-9, the J gene TRBJ1-2, with 9 bases fitting TRBD1. Germline-derived CDR1 and CDR2 are SEHNR and FQNEAQ (reference sequence). The CDR3 length is 16 residues. V shed 3 bases, J shed 0 bases, and the junction held 5 bases outside the gene matches. CDR3 in DNA: TGTGCCAGCAGCTTCGGTAGGGACAGGGCTAACTATGGCTACACCTTC. This gives the protein CASSFGRDRANYGYTF.

This clone was counted a few times. The rearrangement joins TRBV7-9 to TRBJ1-2; 8 nucleotides agree with TRBD1. The CDR3 has 14 residues. CDR1 and CDR2 (germline): SEHNR, FQNEAQ (reference sequence). Trimming cost V 3 bases and J 2 bases; bases outside gene matches: 2. The CDR3 sequence: CASSFPGGNYGYTF. The CDR3 DNA follows: TGTGCCAGCAGCTTTCCAGGGGGCAACTATGGCTACACCTTC.

The rearrangement links TRBV5-4 to TRBJ1-2; weak D call: TRBD1 (6 bases). There are 15 residues in the CDR3. CDR1 is SGHNT and CDR2 is YYREEE in the germline V gene (reference sequence). The V and J ends lost 4 bases and 1 base respectively, with 14 bases between them. CDR3 DNA: TGTGCCAGCAGCCCGGACAACAGGGTTAACTATGGCTACACCTTC. The encoded protein is CASSPDNRVNYGYTF.